This TCR beta chain was captured in a study of blood T cells in healthy people across ages. Whole-study findings and limits: The study regarded diversity estimates from one million T cells as underestimates. Researchers said unsorted PBMCs prevented a conclusive naive versus antigen-experienced comparison.

This clonotype was detected many times. Its antigen is currently unknown. The use of a sample-barcoded 5' primer and a J-beta primer mix characterized a second PCR of about 7 to 12 cycles. MiXCR, run by TCRdb on the 5' RACE reads, gives a single entry per CDR3 protein. The table has some 1.6 million distinct CDR3 sequences, roughly 32% seen once. Germline assignment: CDR1 SGHTA and CDR2 FQGNSA. V lost 4 bases to trimming and J lost 3 bases, with 12 bases between them. This CDR3 region has 14 residues. This sequence was found in a woman in her thirties in good health. The specimen sequenced was blood. The chain is built from TRBV7-2 and TRBJ2-5; D might be TRBD2 (6 bases). The DNA for the CDR3 is TGTGCCAGCAGCTCAATGGCGGGGAAAGAGACCCAGTACTTC. It codes for CASSSMAGKETQYF.